These 30 T cell receptor beta chains originate from one sample sequenced in a study of cytomegalovirus exposure and HLA in healthy donors. Primers included in the PCR were 60 Vbeta and 13 Jbeta primers. Sequencing was performed with immunoSEQ multiplex PCR; in TCRdb, only in-frame clones are kept and a portion is missing. Found here are about 150,000 clones, around 79% of them singletons; the top ten hold 6% to 8.5%. Sequenced sample: PBMCs. These receptor sequences come from a man aged 25-45 years in good health and CMV-seropositive.

The V gene is TRBV5-4, the J gene TRBJ1-2, with 11 nucleotides matching TRBD1. Unmatched junction bases numbered 15, after V lost 4 bases and J lost 7 bases. This CDR3 comprises 17 residues. Germline-derived CDR1 and CDR2 are SGHNT and YYREEE (reference sequence). CDR3 sequence: CASSPPGQGVSSLGYTF. As DNA, the CDR3 is TGTGCCAGCAGCCCCCCGGGACAGGGGGTGTCTTCGCTTGGCTACACCTTC.

V gene TRBV5-1 combines with J gene TRBJ1-1; D may be TRBD1 (5 bases). The CDR3 is made up of 13 amino acids. Germline loops: CDR1 SGHRS, CDR2 YFSETQ. Trimming left V 0 bases short and J 7 bases short, with 10 bases between. CDR3 in amino acids: CASSLGQPIEAFF. The CDR3 DNA reads as TGCGCCAGCAGCTTGGGACAGCCGATTGAAGCTTTCTTT.

This clone was observed a single time. This chain uses TRBV9 with TRBJ2-2; 15 bases are a match to TRBD2. CDR3 length equals 19 residues. Germline CDR1 reads SGDLS; CDR2 reads YYNGEE. V shed 3 bases, J shed 6 bases, and the junction held 12 bases outside the gene matches. This CDR3 reads CASSGRGLAGGSAPGELFF. DNA for the CDR3: TGTGCCAGCAGCGGACGGGGACTAGCGGGGGGTAGTGCGCCCGGGGAGCTGTTTTTT.

The rearrangement uses TRBV6-6 and TRBJ2-7, with D maybe TRBD1 (6 bases). The germline V gene has CDR1 MNHNY and CDR2 SVGAGI (reference sequence). Trimming took 8 bases from V and 3 from J, leaving 11 bases between them. The CDR3 is 12 residues long. Here the CDR3 reads CASRDRSYEQYF. CDR3 nucleotide sequence: TGTGCCAGCCGTGACAGGAGCTACGAGCAGTACTTC.

The rearrangement joins TRBV11-1 to TRBJ2-3; 7 nucleotides agree with TRBD2. CDR3 length: 17 amino acids. Germline values: CDR1 SGHAT, CDR2 FQDESV (reference sequence). J was trimmed by 2 bases and V by 4 bases; bases with no gene match: 12. CDR3 protein: CASSSTSTSLYTDTQYF. For the CDR3, the DNA is TGTGCCAGCAGCTCGACCTCGACTAGCCTTTACACAGATACGCAGTATTTT.

This clone occurred a few times. This chain joins TRBV2 and TRBJ2-1; 8 nucleotides match TRBD2. The CDR3 has 15 amino acids. CDR1 and CDR2 from the germline V gene are SNHLY and FYNNEI. V lost 7 bases and J lost 6; bases outside the gene matches: 11. For the CDR3, the DNA is TGTGCCAGCACCGTCAGCGGGAGAGTCGGCAATGAGCAGTTCTTC. Encoded protein: CASTVSGRVGNEQFF.

This chain links TRBV5-1 with TRBJ2-5; 7 bases fit TRBD1. The CDR3 extends over 14 amino acids. Trimming cost V 4 bases and J 4 bases; bases outside gene matches: 7. Per the germline V gene, CDR1 is SGHRS and CDR2 is YFSETQ. The CDR3 DNA reads as TGCGCCAGCAGCACCGGGGCAGGGGGAGAGACCCAGTACTTC. It encodes CASSTGAGGETQYF.

This chain connects TRBV7-9 to TRBJ2-3; no firm D call. The CDR3 contains 12 residues. V was shortened by 8 bases and J by 5 bases, with 11 bases between the two germline ends. The V gene's germline CDR1 is SEHNR and CDR2 FQNEAQ (reference sequence). The CDR3 region is CASGTWLDTQYF. Written as DNA, the CDR3 is TGTGCCAGCGGCACATGGTTAGATACGCAGTATTTT.

The chain is built from TRBV6-5 and TRBJ1-2; 7 nucleotides align to TRBD1. The CDR3 is made up of 15 amino acids. Germline-derived CDR1 and CDR2 are MNHEY and SVGAGI. V was clipped by 0 bases and J by 7 bases; unmatched bases: 8. Here the CDR3 reads CASSYSTGASRGYTF. The CDR3, as DNA: TGTGCCAGCAGTTACTCCACAGGGGCCTCCCGTGGCTACACCTTC.

The rearrangement uses TRBV9 and TRBJ2-7, with 12 nucleotides matching TRBD2. Germline CDR1 reads SGDLS; CDR2 reads YYNGEE. This CDR3 spans 14 amino acids. V lost 4 bases to trimming and J lost 7 bases; unmatched junction nucleotides: 6. The CDR3 coding sequence is TGTGCCAGCAGCCTAGCGGGGGGGCCGGGGGAGCAGTACTTC. Residues: CASSLAGGPGEQYF.

The rearrangement joins TRBV6-4 to TRBJ1-1; a weak D match, TRBD1 (6 bases). Trimming removed 7 bases at V and 2 bases at J, with 11 bases between. The CDR3 length is 13 residues. The V gene's germline CDR1 is MRHNA and CDR2 SNTAGT. The CDR3 is CASNPTGNTEAFF. For the CDR3, the DNA is TGTGCCAGCAATCCGACAGGTAACACTGAAGCTTTCTTT.

The rearrangement links TRBV28 to TRBJ2-7; 11 bases align to TRBD2. Germline CDR1 MDHEN, CDR2 SYDVKM. With V trimmed by 10 bases and J by 5 bases, 10 bases remained unmatched. This CDR3 contains 14 residues. In nucleotides, the CDR3 is TGTGCCACTGTAGCGGGGGGGGCAAAACACGAGCAGTACTTC. Protein: CATVAGGAKHEQYF.

Notes on this clone: Other DNA sequences in the same sample also yield this CDR3. The rearrangement uses TRBV27 and TRBJ2-7; 9 nucleotides agree with TRBD1. CDR3 size: 15 residues. With 1 base clipped from V and 1 base from J, the junction kept 2 bases outside the gene matches. The germline gives CDR1 MNHEY, CDR2 SMNVEV (reference sequence). CDR3 residues: CASSLFGQGSYEQYF. In DNA, the CDR3 is TGTGCCAGCAGTTTATTTGGACAGGGGTCCTACGAGCAGTACTTC.

The chain is built from TRBV7-2 and TRBJ1-2; D might be TRBD1 (5 bases). Germline CDR1 and CDR2: SGHTA and FQGNSA. The CDR3 extends over 15 amino acids. Trimming stripped 7 bases from V and 4 bases from J, with 19 bases between. The CDR3 loop reads CASTLGEGSVYGYTF. CDR3 nucleotides: TGTGCCAGCACTTTGGGGGAGGGGAGTGTCTATGGCTACACCTTC. Filled out from reference TRBV7-2 and TRBJ1-2, the complete variable domain reads GAGVSQSPSNKVTEKGKDVELRCDPISGHTALYWYRQSLGQGLEFLIYFQGNSAPDKSGLPSDRFSAERTGGSVSTLTIQRTQQEDSAVYLCASTLGEGSVYGYTFGSGTRLTVV.

This clone was detected only a few times. CDR3 residues: CASSLSRTNTGELFF. Written as DNA, the CDR3 is TGTGCCAGCAGCTTAAGCAGGACGAACACCGGGGAGCTGTTTTTT. The genes are TRBV7-9 and TRBJ2-2; D gene ambiguous. Trimming left V 2 bases short and J 0 bases short, with 7 bases between. The CDR3 spans 15 residues. Germline V gives CDR1 SEHNR, CDR2 FQNEAQ (reference sequence).

The V call is TRBV7-9, the J call TRBJ1-2; TRBD1 matches 7 bases. The V gene end was trimmed by 5 bases and the J gene end by 5 bases; junction bases not matched to a gene: 17. CDR1 and CDR2 from the germline V gene are SEHNR and FQNEAQ (reference sequence). The length of the CDR3 is 17 residues. The CDR3 loop is CASSPNPDRKLTYGYTF. The DNA of the CDR3 is TGTGCCAGCAGCCCCAATCCGGACAGGAAACTTACTTATGGCTACACCTTC.

The chain joins TRBV10-1 to TRBJ1-1; possible D gene TRBD1, 5 bases. Per germline, CDR1 WNHNN and CDR2 SYGVQD (reference sequence). The V end was cut by 0 bases, the J end by 0 bases, with 8 bases between. The CDR3 covers 15 residues. The CDR3 reads CASSESQGLNTEAFF. The CDR3 bases are TGCGCCAGCAGTGAGTCGCAGGGTTTGAACACTGAAGCTTTCTTT.

V and J are TRBV5-4 and TRBJ2-1; 8 bases are shared with TRBD2. The CDR3 length is 15 residues. CDR1 is SGHNT, CDR2 YYREEE, per germline (reference sequence). V dropped 0 bases and J dropped 8; count of bases not matched to a gene: 7. CDR3 amino acids: CASSLGERGPHEQFF. The CDR3 DNA is TGTGCCAGCAGCTTGGGGGAGCGGGGGCCCCATGAGCAGTTCTTC.

The chain combines TRBV14 with TRBJ1-1, with 8 nucleotides matching TRBD1. With V trimmed by 1 base and J by 4 bases, 11 bases remained unmatched. The CDR3 is made up of 17 amino acids. CDR1 and CDR2 (germline): SGHDN, FVKESK. The CDR3 coding sequence is TGTGCCAGCAGCCAAGGTTTTCTATGGCAGGGGGCCACTGAAGCTTTCTTT. It encodes CASSQGFLWQGATEAFF.

The rearrangement links TRBV18 to TRBJ1-1; D uncertain. Looked up from germline, CDR1 is KGHSH and CDR2 is LQKENI. V was trimmed by 6 bases and J by 2 bases, leaving 13 bases between them. CDR3 length: 14 residues. Written as DNA, the CDR3 is TGTGCCAGCTCGCGCACCAATTCCAACACTGAAGCTTTCTTT. Its translation is CASSRTNSNTEAFF.

This sequence joins TRBV4-1 and TRBJ2-1, with 11 bases aligning to TRBD2. CDR1 and CDR2 from the germline V gene are MGHRA and YSYEKL. Trimming took 4 bases from V and 4 from J; bases not matched to a gene: 6. The CDR3 consists of 16 residues. CDR3 in DNA: TGCGCCAGCAGCCCCCCCGGGACTAGCGGTTACAATGAGCAGTTCTTC. Its protein is CASSPPGTSGYNEQFF.

This chain uses TRBV9 with TRBJ2-3; D uncertain. The length of the CDR3 is 12 residues. V shed 4 bases and J shed 6 bases, with 9 bases lying between them. Germline values: CDR1 SGDLS, CDR2 YYNGEE. Here the CDR3 reads CASSSFSDTQYF. As DNA, the CDR3 is TGTGCCAGCAGCTCCTTCTCGGATACGCAGTATTTT. The whole variable domain, filled in from reference TRBV9 and TRBJ2-3, reads DSGVTQTPKHLITATGQRVTLRCSPRSGDLSVYWYQQSLDQGLQFLIQYYNGEERAKGNILERFSAQQFPDLHSELNLSSLELGDSALYFCASSSFSDTQYFGPGTRLTVL.

The chain couples TRBV27 to TRBJ2-2; TRBD1 matches at 8 bases. Germline-derived CDR1 and CDR2 are MNHEY and SMNVEV (reference sequence). V lost 6 bases and J lost 1; bases outside the gene matches: 7. The length of the CDR3 is 16 residues. The CDR3 region is CASRTTGQVNTGELFF. CDR3 DNA sequence: TGTGCCAGCAGAACGACGGGACAGGTGAACACCGGGGAGCTGTTTTTT.

This chain uses TRBV15 with TRBJ2-3; possible D gene TRBD2, 5 bases. The CDR3 is 16 amino acids. Germline CDR1 reads LNHNV; CDR2 reads YYDKDF (reference sequence). The V end lost 1 base, the J end lost 1 base, and 12 bases lay between the germline ends. This chain's CDR3 is CATSRGMLAGTDTQYF. The CDR3 DNA follows: TGTGCCACCAGCAGAGGTATGCTAGCAGGCACAGATACGCAGTATTTT. The variable domain in full, completed from reference TRBV15 and TRBJ2-3, reads DAMVIQNPRYQVTQFGKPVTLSCSQTLNHNVMYWYQQKSSQAPKLLFHYYDKDFNNEADTPDNFQSRRPNTSFCFLDIRSPGLGDTAMYLCATSRGMLAGTDTQYFGPGTRLTVL.

The rearrangement links TRBV15 to TRBJ1-2; no definite D call. Germline values: CDR1 LNHNV, CDR2 YYDKDF (reference sequence). V was shortened by 9 bases and J by 1 base, with 6 bases between the two germline ends. This CDR3 has 11 residues. CDR3 nucleotide sequence: TGTGCCACGGAGGGTAACTATGGCTACACCTTC. This codes for CATEGNYGYTF.

This clone has just one count. This chain joins TRBV7-8 and TRBJ2-5; TRBD2 might be the D (5 bases). Germline V gene data show CDR1 as SGHVS and CDR2 as FQNEAQ. The CDR3 spans 15 residues. V dropped 1 base and J dropped 5 bases, with 14 bases sitting between them. The CDR3 coding sequence is TGTGCCAGCAGCTTAGGAGTCGTTTCGGGGGAGACCCAGTACTTC. It encodes CASSLGVVSGETQYF. Full variable domain (remainder filled in from reference TRBV7-8 and TRBJ2-5): GAGVSQSPRYKVAKRGQDVALRCDPISGHVSLFWYQQALGQGPEFLTYFQNEAQLDKSGLPSDRFFAERPEGSVSTLKIQRTQQEDSAVYLCASSLGVVSGETQYFGPGTRLLVL.

V usage is TRBV4-2 and J usage is TRBJ2-1; possibly TRBD2 for D (6 bases). The CDR3 has 18 amino acids. With 2 bases removed from V and 4 bases from J, the gap between germline ends came to 21 bases. Per germline, CDR1 LGHNA and CDR2 YNFKEQ. CDR3 in amino acids: CASSQTLGVGSGYNEQFF. CDR3 sequence (DNA): TGTGCCAGCAGCCAAACACTAGGGGTAGGTAGCGGATACAATGAGCAGTTCTTC.

The rearrangement uses TRBV7-3 and TRBJ1-3; unclear D gene. The V gene's germline CDR1 is SGHTA and CDR2 FQGTGA. Trimming stripped 7 bases from V and 4 bases from J, with 17 bases between. CDR3 length: 15 amino acids. CDR3 residues: CASKKPKFAGNTIYF. The CDR3 coding sequence is TGTGCCAGCAAAAAACCTAAATTCGCAGGAAACACCATATATTTT.

The J gene is TRBJ2-7, the V gene TRBV7-9; TRBD2 agrees at 9 bases. This CDR3 contains 15 residues. Unmatched junction bases numbered 7, after V lost 5 bases and J lost 2 bases. CDR1 and CDR2 from the germline V gene are SEHNR and FQNEAQ (reference sequence). This chain's CDR3 is CASSLDPSGTYEQYF. The CDR3 DNA reads as TGTGCCAGCAGCCTAGACCCTAGCGGGACCTACGAGCAGTACTTC. The variable domain in full, with the rest retrieved from reference TRBV7-9 and TRBJ2-7, is DTGVSQNPRHKITKRGQNVTFRCDPISEHNRLYWYRQTLGQGPEFLTYFQNEAQLEKSRLLSDRFSAERPKGSFSTLEIQRTEQGDSAMYLCASSLDPSGTYEQYFGPGTRLTVT.

This clone appeared a single time. The rearrangement links TRBV27 to TRBJ2-1, with a weak D call TRBD2 (5 bases). Germline CDR1 reads MNHEY; CDR2 reads SMNVEV (reference sequence). CDR3 length equals 13 residues. Trimming took 9 bases from V and 2 from J, leaving 11 bases between them. CDR3 nucleotide sequence: TGTGCCAGTTCCTCCGGGACCTACAATGAGCAGTTCTTC. Encoded protein: CASSSGTYNEQFF.